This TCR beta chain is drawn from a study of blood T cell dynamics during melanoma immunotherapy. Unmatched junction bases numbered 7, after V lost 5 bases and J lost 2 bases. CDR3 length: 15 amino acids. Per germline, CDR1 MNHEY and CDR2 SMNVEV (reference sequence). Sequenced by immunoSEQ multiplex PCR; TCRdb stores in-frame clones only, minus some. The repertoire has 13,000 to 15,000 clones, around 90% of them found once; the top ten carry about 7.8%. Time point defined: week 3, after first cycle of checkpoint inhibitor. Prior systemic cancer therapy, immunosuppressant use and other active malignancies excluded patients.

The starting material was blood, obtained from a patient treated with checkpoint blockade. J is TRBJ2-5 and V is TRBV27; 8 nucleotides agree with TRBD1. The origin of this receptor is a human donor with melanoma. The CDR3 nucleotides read TGTGCCAGCAGTCCTCGGACAGGGACACAAGAGACCCAGTACTTC. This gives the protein CASSPRTGTQETQYF.